This T cell receptor (beta chain) was sequenced during a study of T cells in Graves' hyperthyroidism and ophthalmopathy. General observations from the study: Peripheral blood also featured most of the thyroid clonotypes expanded above 0.001.

Graves' hyperthyroidism was deemed stable absent ophthalmopathy progression within 18 months. The study excluded patients with uncontrolled infection, other autoimmune disease, pregnancy or lactation. In making diagnoses, clinical symptoms, serum thyroxine and TRAb, thyroid ultrasound and orbital computed tomography were all used. As to this clonotype: The antigen is unknown. A junction boundary mismatches the germline segment, possibly from a read error.

Amplification targeted TCR beta CDR3 regions from RNA transcripts. During a first-round RT-PCR of the TCR CDR3, the HTBI primer set was used. A single record per CDR3 protein comes from TCRdb applying MiXCR to the multiplex PCR reads. The sample comprises about 350,000 distinct CDR3 sequences, roughly 19% of which are singletons, and 3% to 4.5% rests with the top ten. CDR3 size: 14 residues. Sequencing used blood. This TCR was sampled from a woman aged 18-30 years with Graves' hyperthyroidism. The V and J genes are TRBV12-3 or TRBV12-4 and TRBJ2-2; maybe TRBD2 (6 bases). Here the CDR3 DNA reads TGTGCCAGCAGTTGGAGGGTGAACACCGGGGAGCTGGGGTTT. Translation gives CASSWRVNTGELGF.